The 9 T cell receptor beta chains reported below all come from one sample, sequenced in a study of OX40 agonist ivuxolimab in advanced cancers. The method was immunoSEQ multiplex PCR; TCRdb's version includes in-frame clones alone and lacks a portion of them. The sample lists roughly 20,000 clones, 55% to 80% seen once, with 24% in the top ten. Sequences were derived from CD4+ or CD8+ T cells sorted from blood, sampled in a trial of the OX40 agonist ivuxolimab. These receptors originate from an adult with an advanced solid tumor such as melanoma, head and neck, liver or kidney cancer.

As to this clone: Within the sample, other DNA sequences also encode this same CDR3. The CDR3 DNA follows: TGTGCCAGCAGCTCATCAGGGTCCCGCGACGAGCAGTACTTC. Encoded protein: CASSSSGSRDEQYF. The chain is built from TRBV7-9 and TRBJ2-7, with a tentative D call TRBD1 (5 bases). The CDR3 length is 14 residues. V lost 4 bases to trimming and J lost 5 bases, with 15 bases between them. CDR1 and CDR2 (germline): SEHNR, FQNEAQ (reference sequence). The full variable domain, its missing parts supplied by reference TRBV7-9 and TRBJ2-7, is DTGVSQNPRHKITKRGQNVTFRCDPISEHNRLYWYRQTLGQGPEFLTYFQNEAQLEKSRLLSDRFSAERPKGSFSTLEIQRTEQGDSAMYLCASSSSGSRDEQYFGPGTRLTVT.

This clone was seen a few times. V and J are TRBV7-2 and TRBJ2-5, with a weak D call TRBD1 (5 bases). CDR1 and CDR2 (germline): SGHTA, FQGNSA. This CDR3 is built from 15 residues. The V end was cut by 5 bases, the J end by 1 base, with 14 bases between. CDR3 amino acids: CASSQYEGVQETQYF. The CDR3 coding sequence is TGTGCCAGCAGCCAATACGAAGGGGTCCAAGAGACCCAGTACTTC.

V gene TRBV6-1 combines with J gene TRBJ2-7, with D hard to call. The germline CDR1 and CDR2 sequences are MNHNS and SASEGT. The CDR3 totals 11 residues. The V gene lost 5 bases and the J gene lost 2 bases, with 4 bases spanning the gap. CDR3 amino acids: CASSSAYEQYF. In nucleotides, the CDR3 is TGTGCCAGCAGTTCCGCCTACGAGCAGTACTTC.

This sequence joins TRBV7-8 and TRBJ1-1, with D unresolved. This CDR3 region has 13 residues. CDR1 is SGHVS, CDR2 FQNEAQ, per germline. The V end was cut by 1 base, the J end by 5 bases, with 8 bases between. The CDR3 reads CASSLEPGTEAFF. The CDR3, as DNA: TGTGCCAGCAGCTTAGAGCCGGGAACTGAAGCTTTCTTT. Using reference TRBV7-8 and TRBJ1-1 for the parts outside the CDR3, the full variable domain is GAGVSQSPRYKVAKRGQDVALRCDPISGHVSLFWYQQALGQGPEFLTYFQNEAQLDKSGLPSDRFFAERPEGSVSTLKIQRTQQEDSAVYLCASSLEPGTEAFFGQGTRLTVV.

The J gene is TRBJ2-5, the V gene TRBV9; D call uncertain. V lost 0 bases and J 5 bases, leaving 17 bases between the germline ends. Germline V lookup: CDR1 SGDLS, CDR2 YYNGEE. The CDR3 loop spans 16 amino acids. CDR3 sequence: CASSVGLGSQFETQYF. CDR3 in DNA: TGTGCCAGCAGCGTAGGTCTCGGTAGCCAATTCGAGACCCAGTACTTC.

In its sample, this clone was seen once. This sequence joins TRBV2 and TRBJ2-7, with D unclear. Germline-derived CDR1 and CDR2 are SNHLY and FYNNEI. CDR3 size: 12 residues. The germline V and J ends were trimmed by 4 bases and 3 bases, with 7 bases remaining between them. The CDR3 DNA follows: TGTGCCAGCAGTGGAGGCCTCTACGAGCAGTACTTC. Its translation: CASSGGLYEQYF.

This clone has only one observation. The chain recombines TRBV6-5 with TRBJ2-7; D is tentatively TRBD1 or TRBD2 (5 bases each). This CDR3 has 14 amino acids. Trimming left V 5 bases short and J 6 bases short, with 17 bases between. Per the germline V gene, CDR1 is MNHEY and CDR2 is SVGAGI. The CDR3 sequence: CASSQTAAGLEQYF. The CDR3 coding sequence is TGTGCCAGCAGTCAGACAGCTGCGGGTCTCGAGCAGTACTTC.

The J gene is TRBJ2-3, the V gene TRBV5-1; the match to TRBD1 covers 8 bases. This CDR3 has 16 amino acids. Germline CDR1 SGHRS, CDR2 YFSETQ. Losses at the gene ends were 2 bases for V and 2 bases for J; bases not matched to a gene: 7. The DNA for the CDR3 is TGCGCCAGCAGCTTCCGGACAGGGCCTATCACAGATACGCAGTATTTT. It translates to CASSFRTGPITDTQYF.

This clone is labeled as medium-sized. This rearrangement joins TRBV7-8 to TRBJ2-1; 8 bases align to TRBD2. The CDR3 is 17 residues long. Unmatched junction bases numbered 7, after V lost 3 bases and J lost 0 bases. Germline loops: CDR1 SGHVS, CDR2 FQNEAQ. CDR3 DNA: TGTGCCAGCAGCTTCGGACTAGCCGTGAGCTCCTACAATGAGCAGTTCTTC. It encodes CASSFGLAVSSYNEQFF.